The sequence of this TCR beta chain was determined in a study of T cell repertoires in cytomegalovirus infection. Background on the study: Both CMV infection and a matching HLA type were indicated by public TCR beta signatures.

TCRdb used MiXCR to reprocess the reads, holding one entry per CDR3 protein. This table holds fewer than 350,000 distinct CDR3 sequences, 9% to 9.5% found once. V was clipped by 1 base and J by 4 bases, with 11 bases between them. Germline V gives CDR1 SGHVS, CDR2 FQNEAQ. CDR3 length equals 15 residues. This clonotype showed up many times. The source of this sequence is a human donor in good health (CMV status not recorded). Some clones in this sample may be carry-over from other donors' samples. The chain employs TRBV7-8 and TRBJ1-5; weak D call: TRBD1 (6 bases). Sequencing was done on a sample of PBMCs. DNA for the CDR3: TGTGCCAGCAGCTTAGGGCTAGGGGGGAATCAGCCCCAGCATTTT. As protein: CASSLGLGGNQPQHF.